This entry features one T cell receptor beta chain sequence. The data were obtained in a study of blood T cell repertoires in COVID-19. Study as a whole: Sites in the United States, Italy and Spain provided acute and convalescent COVID-19 samples.

The CDR3 extends over 15 amino acids. In germline, CDR1 is SGHTA, CDR2 FQGNSA. With 1 base removed from V and 5 bases from J, the gap between germline ends came to 9 bases. The authors' processing: From reference gene primer amplification, estimates of nucleated cell counts were derived. Produced via immunoSEQ multiplex PCR; TCRdb's table is partial and in-frame only. V and J calls and clone size follow that table, whereas D and trimming were derived from the DNA. The table includes roughly 200,000 clones, approximately 83% detected once. The sample consisted of peripheral blood. This clonotype was obtained from a man aged 45-60 years with active or convalescent COVID-19. This sequence joins TRBV7-2 and TRBJ1-6; D call uncertain. In DNA form, the CDR3 reads TGTGCCAGCAGCTTAGGGGGAGGTCATAATTCACCCCTCCACTTT. Translation: CASSLGGGHNSPLHF.